These 22 T cell receptor beta chains were all obtained from the same sample, sequenced in a study of T cell repertoires in cytomegalovirus infection. Using its own MiXCR run on the reads, TCRdb lists one record per CDR3 protein. The table shows 560,000 or so distinct CDR3 sequences, with 15% to 20% occurring only once. Sequences were obtained from CD8+ T cells from PBMCs. The receptors were gathered from a human donor in good health (CMV status not recorded). Some clones in this sample may be carry-over from other donors' samples.

This clonotype was detected only a few times. J is TRBJ2-1 and V is TRBV4-1, with unresolved D. The germline V gene encodes CDR1 MGHRA and CDR2 YSYEKL. The CDR3 covers 16 residues. V gave up 0 bases and J gave up 7 bases, with 16 bases separating them. DNA for the CDR3: TGCGCCAGCAGCCAAGAGGGTACTCCCTTCCGGAATGAGCAGTTCTTC. This codes for CASSQEGTPFRNEQFF.

This clonotype came up many times. V usage is TRBV19 and J usage is TRBJ1-1; TRBD1 is a possible D gene (5 bases). Germline-derived CDR1 and CDR2 are LNHDA and SQIVND (reference sequence). This CDR3 is 12 amino acids long. V was cut by 3 bases and J by 5 bases, with 7 bases left in between. The CDR3 coding sequence is TGTGCCAGTAGTATGGCAGGGACTGAAGCTTTCTTT. Residues: CASSMAGTEAFF.

This clonotype occurred many times. V usage is TRBV7-9 and J usage is TRBJ1-2; D is uncertain. V lost 5 bases, J lost 2 bases, and 12 bases lay in between. CDR3 length: 14 residues. CDR1 is SEHNR, CDR2 FQNEAQ, per germline (reference sequence). The CDR3 DNA reads TGTGCCAGCAGCATACCCGACGGAAACTATGGCTACACCTTC. This sequence encodes CASSIPDGNYGYTF.

V is TRBV14 and J is TRBJ2-7; maybe TRBD2 (6 bases). The CDR3 is 13 residues long. V was clipped by 6 bases and J by 2 bases, with 11 bases between them. Germline CDR1 reads SGHDN; CDR2 reads FVKESK. As DNA, the CDR3 is TGTGCCAGCAGTCGGATAGCGGCCTACGAGCAGTACTTC. Residues: CASSRIAAYEQYF.

V is TRBV2 and J is TRBJ2-1, with D unclear. V shed 0 bases and J shed 3 bases, with 18 bases lying between them. The CDR3 length is 18 residues. Germline V gene lookup returns CDR1 SNHLY and CDR2 FYNNEI. The CDR3 region has the DNA TGTGCCAGCAGTGAAGCAAAGGGTCTCGCGGCTGTCTACAATGAGCAGTTCTTC. Residues: CASSEAKGLAAVYNEQFF.

The gene calls are TRBV6-1 and TRBJ1-5; TRBD1 matches at 8 bases. J lost 7 bases, V lost 6 bases, and 8 bases had no gene match. The CDR3 is 14 residues long. Germline values: CDR1 MNHNS, CDR2 SASEGT. The CDR3 sequence: CASRDRQGSQPQHF. The CDR3 coding sequence is TGTGCCAGCAGGGACCGACAGGGGAGCCAGCCCCAGCATTTT.

This clonotype was seen only a few times. The V gene is TRBV6-5, the J gene TRBJ2-5; D unresolved. Germline CDR1 MNHEY, CDR2 SVGAGI. This CDR3 has 15 residues. V lost 1 base and J lost 1, with 10 bases in between. CDR3: CASSYFKTGQETQYF. The CDR3 nucleotides are TGTGCCAGCAGTTACTTCAAGACCGGCCAAGAGACCCAGTACTTC.

This clonotype was seen repeatedly, ten times or more. The chain recombines TRBV28 with TRBJ2-3, with 13 bases that match TRBD2. The length of the CDR3 is 18 residues. With 2 bases clipped from V and 1 base from J, the junction kept 6 bases outside the gene matches. Germline V CDR1 and CDR2: MDHEN, SYDVKM. CDR3 loop: CASSLNGGLAGRTDTQYF. The CDR3, as DNA: TGTGCCAGCAGTTTAAATGGGGGACTAGCGGGGCGCACAGATACGCAGTATTTT.

At least ten counts were recorded for this clonotype. V gene TRBV27 combines with J gene TRBJ1-2; 7 nucleotides match TRBD1. Germline V gives CDR1 MNHEY, CDR2 SMNVEV (reference sequence). CDR3 length: 12 residues. The junction had 5 bases not matched to a gene; V was cut back by 6 bases and J by 7 bases. CDR3 in amino acids: CASRRQGFGYTF. The CDR3 DNA reads TGTGCCAGCAGACGACAGGGTTTTGGCTACACCTTC.

This clonotype showed up many times. The chain links TRBV7-8 to TRBJ2-7; D is unclear. Trimming cost V 3 bases and J 5 bases, with 8 bases left between them. The V gene's germline CDR1 is SGHVS and CDR2 FQNEAQ. The CDR3 contains 12 residues. CDR3 sequence (DNA): TGTGCCAGCAGCTTCAATGTCCACGAGCAGTACTTC. Translation gives CASSFNVHEQYF. The full variable domain, in which reference TRBV7-8 and TRBJ2-7 provide the parts outside the CDR3, is GAGVSQSPRYKVAKRGQDVALRCDPISGHVSLFWYQQALGQGPEFLTYFQNEAQLDKSGLPSDRFFAERPEGSVSTLKIQRTQQEDSAVYLCASSFNVHEQYFGPGTRLTVT.

The gene calls are TRBV4-1 and TRBJ2-7; D perhaps matches TRBD2 (6 bases). The CDR3 sequence is 14 residues long. CDR1 is MGHRA, CDR2 YSYEKL, per germline. V lost 3 bases to trimming and J lost 4 bases, with 13 bases between them. CDR3 in DNA: TGCGCCAGCAGCCAGGGTGGAGGGAAATACGAGCAGTACTTC. It yields the protein CASSQGGGKYEQYF.

The chain employs TRBV7-6 and TRBJ2-7; 9 bases fit TRBD2. The trim removed 2 bases at V and 2 bases at J, leaving 10 bases unmatched. Germline CDR1 and CDR2: SGHVS and FNYEAQ. The CDR3 covers 17 residues. The CDR3 sequence: CASSLSGGLERAYEQYF. The DNA for the CDR3 is TGTGCCAGCAGCTTAAGCGGGGGGCTAGAGCGGGCCTACGAGCAGTACTTC.

The J gene is TRBJ1-1, the V gene TRBV20-1; 8 bases are shared with TRBD1. This CDR3 region has 15 residues. V lost 6 bases to trimming and J lost 5 bases; unmatched junction nucleotides: 14. Germline values: CDR1 DFQATT, CDR2 SNEGSKA (reference sequence). As DNA, the CDR3 is TGCAGTGCGACAGGACAGGGCCAGTTTTGGACTGAAGCTTTCTTT. Translating it yields CSATGQGQFWTEAFF.

This clonotype was seen more than once but under ten times. The chain combines TRBV14 with TRBJ2-1; a possible D gene is TRBD2 (6 bases). V gave up 8 bases and J gave up 5 bases, with 13 bases separating them. Per the germline V gene, CDR1 is SGHDN and CDR2 is FVKESK. The CDR3 runs to 13 residues. The CDR3 loop is CASGRKRDNEQFF. CDR3 bases: TGTGCCAGCGGTCGAAAGCGGGACAATGAGCAGTTCTTC.

This clonotype was counted ten times or more. This chain uses TRBV10-3 with TRBJ1-5, with TRBD1 matching over 8 bases. Germline V CDR1 and CDR2: ENHRY, SYGVKD. Losses at the gene ends were 11 bases for V and 7 bases for J; bases not matched to a gene: 10. CDR3 length: 13 residues. CDR3 sequence reads: CAVRQGAEQPQHF. As DNA, the CDR3 is TGTGCCGTACGCCAGGGGGCTGAACAGCCCCAGCATTTT.

The V and J genes are TRBV7-9 and TRBJ2-7; possible D gene TRBD1, 6 bases. Germline values: CDR1 SEHNR, CDR2 FQNEAQ (reference sequence). This CDR3 has 13 residues. V was trimmed by 5 bases and J by 8 bases, leaving 16 bases between them. CDR3 sequence reads: CASSQNRDHKQYF. CDR3 sequence (DNA): TGTGCCAGCAGCCAAAACAGGGATCACAAGCAGTACTTC.

At least ten counts were recorded for this clonotype. This chain uses TRBV6-1 with TRBJ2-1; D is uncertain. This CDR3 has 11 residues. V was clipped by 6 bases and J by 4 bases, with 4 bases between them. The V gene's germline CDR1 is MNHNS and CDR2 SASEGT. The CDR3 is CASRGYNEQFF. Written as DNA, the CDR3 is TGTGCCAGCAGGGGATACAATGAGCAGTTCTTC.

This clonotype was detected ten times or more. The chain couples TRBV6-6 to TRBJ1-1, with D tentatively TRBD1 (6 bases). Trimming pared 0 bases from V and 3 bases from J, leaving 8 bases between. This CDR3 has 14 amino acids. Germline CDR1 reads MNHNY; CDR2 reads SVGAGI (reference sequence). The CDR3 protein is CASSYSEGDTEAFF. As DNA, the CDR3 is TGTGCCAGCAGTTACTCCGAGGGGGACACTGAAGCTTTCTTT.

In this sample, this clonotype turned up many times. The chain recombines TRBV7-8 with TRBJ2-7; no clear D. This CDR3 has 13 residues. Germline V gene data show CDR1 as SGHVS and CDR2 as FQNEAQ. Deletions cut 0 bases from V and 7 bases from J, with 10 bases between. For the CDR3, the DNA is TGTGCCAGCAGCTTAGCTGGCAGCCGAGAGCAGTACTTC. Its protein is CASSLAGSREQYF.

This clonotype was counted only a few times. The rearrangement joins TRBV5-4 to TRBJ2-1; unclear D gene. V shed 3 bases and J shed 4 bases, with 5 bases lying between them. CDR3 size: 12 residues. Per the germline V gene, CDR1 is SGHNT and CDR2 is YYREEE (reference sequence). The CDR3: CASSYQYNEQFF. The CDR3 DNA sequence: TGTGCCAGCAGCTACCAATACAATGAGCAGTTCTTC.

V is TRBV13 and J is TRBJ2-2; tentatively, D is TRBD2 (5 bases). Germline V gene data show CDR1 as PRHDT and CDR2 as FYEKMQ (reference sequence). The germline V and J ends were trimmed by 3 bases and 13 bases, with 12 bases remaining between them. The CDR3 has 12 residues. The CDR3 loop is CASSFALAGLFF. The CDR3, as DNA: TGTGCCAGCAGCTTCGCGCTAGCAGGGCTGTTTTTT.

There are a few counts of this clonotype. CDR3 sequence (DNA): TGTGCCAGCAGCGTAGGCATAGGGAGTTACGAGCAGTACTTC. Protein product: CASSVGIGSYEQYF. The chain uses TRBV9 and TRBJ2-7, with D possibly being TRBD2 (5 bases). Trimming shortened V by 0 bases and J by 4 bases, and 11 bases separated the two germline ends. Germline V gives CDR1 SGDLS, CDR2 YYNGEE. CDR3 length: 14 residues.